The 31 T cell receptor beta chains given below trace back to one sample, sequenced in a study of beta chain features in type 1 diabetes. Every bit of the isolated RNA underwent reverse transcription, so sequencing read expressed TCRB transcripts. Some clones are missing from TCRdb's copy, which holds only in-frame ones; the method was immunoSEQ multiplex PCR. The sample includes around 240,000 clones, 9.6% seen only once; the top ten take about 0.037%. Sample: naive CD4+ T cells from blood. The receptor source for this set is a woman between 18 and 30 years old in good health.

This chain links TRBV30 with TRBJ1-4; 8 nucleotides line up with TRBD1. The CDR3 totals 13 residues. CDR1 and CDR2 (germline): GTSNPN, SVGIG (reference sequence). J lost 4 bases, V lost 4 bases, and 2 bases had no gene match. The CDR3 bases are TGTGCCTGGAAGGGACAGGTTAATGAAAAACTGTTTTTT. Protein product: CAWKGQVNEKLFF.

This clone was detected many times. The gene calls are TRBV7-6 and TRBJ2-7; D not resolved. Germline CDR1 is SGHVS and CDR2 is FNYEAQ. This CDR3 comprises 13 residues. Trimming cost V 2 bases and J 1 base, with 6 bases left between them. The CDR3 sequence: CASSLTESYEQYF. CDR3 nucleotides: TGTGCCAGCAGCTTAACCGAGTCCTACGAGCAGTACTTC.

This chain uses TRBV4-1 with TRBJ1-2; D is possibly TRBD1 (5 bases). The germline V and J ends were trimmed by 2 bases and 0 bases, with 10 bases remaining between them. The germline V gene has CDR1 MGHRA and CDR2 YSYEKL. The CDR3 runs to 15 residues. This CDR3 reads CASSQRQSTNYGYTF. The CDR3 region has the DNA TGCGCCAGCAGCCAAAGACAGAGTACTAACTATGGCTACACCTTC.

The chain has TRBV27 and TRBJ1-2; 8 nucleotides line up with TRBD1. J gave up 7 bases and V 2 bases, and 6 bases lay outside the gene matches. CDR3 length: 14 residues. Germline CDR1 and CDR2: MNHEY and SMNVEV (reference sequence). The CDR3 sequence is CASSLAGGGGGYTF. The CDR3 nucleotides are TGTGCCAGCAGTTTAGCAGGGGGCGGAGGTGGCTACACCTTC.

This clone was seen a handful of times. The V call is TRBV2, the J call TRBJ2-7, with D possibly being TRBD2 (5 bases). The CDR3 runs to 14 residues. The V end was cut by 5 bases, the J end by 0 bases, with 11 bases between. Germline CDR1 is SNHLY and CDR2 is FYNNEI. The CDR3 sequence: CASSYQGSSYEQYF. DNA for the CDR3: TGTGCCAGCAGTTACCAAGGGAGCTCCTACGAGCAGTACTTC.

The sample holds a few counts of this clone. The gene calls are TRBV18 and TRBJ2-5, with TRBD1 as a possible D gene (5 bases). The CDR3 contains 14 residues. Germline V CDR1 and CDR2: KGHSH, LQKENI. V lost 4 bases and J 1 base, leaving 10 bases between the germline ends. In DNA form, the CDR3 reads TGTGCCAGCTCACAAACAGGATTCCAAGAGACCCAGTACTTC. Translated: CASSQTGFQETQYF.

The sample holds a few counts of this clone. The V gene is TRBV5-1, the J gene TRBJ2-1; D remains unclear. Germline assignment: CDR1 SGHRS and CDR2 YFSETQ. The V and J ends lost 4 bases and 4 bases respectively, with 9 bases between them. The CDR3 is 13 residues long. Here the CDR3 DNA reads TGCGCCAGCAGCGAGACTGGGTACAATGAGCAGTTCTTC. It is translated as CASSETGYNEQFF.

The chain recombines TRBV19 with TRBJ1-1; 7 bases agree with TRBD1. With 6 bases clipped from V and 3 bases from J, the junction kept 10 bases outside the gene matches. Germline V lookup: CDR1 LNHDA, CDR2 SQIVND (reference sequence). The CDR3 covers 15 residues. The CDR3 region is CASSQDRVGDTEAFF. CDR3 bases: TGTGCCAGTAGCCAAGACAGGGTTGGGGACACTGAAGCTTTCTTT.

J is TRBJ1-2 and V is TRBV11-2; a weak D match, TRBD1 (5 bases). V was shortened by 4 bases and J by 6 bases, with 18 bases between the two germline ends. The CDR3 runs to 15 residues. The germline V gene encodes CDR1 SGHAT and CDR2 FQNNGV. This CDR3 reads CASSSGRGYWDGYTF. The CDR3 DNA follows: TGTGCCAGCAGCTCCGGACGGGGGTATTGGGATGGCTACACCTTC.

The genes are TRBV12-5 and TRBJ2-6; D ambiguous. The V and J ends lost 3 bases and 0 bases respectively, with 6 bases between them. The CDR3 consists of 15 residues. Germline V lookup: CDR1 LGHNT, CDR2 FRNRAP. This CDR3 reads CASGLWLSGANVLTF. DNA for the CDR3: TGTGCTAGTGGTTTATGGCTCTCTGGGGCCAACGTCCTGACTTTC.

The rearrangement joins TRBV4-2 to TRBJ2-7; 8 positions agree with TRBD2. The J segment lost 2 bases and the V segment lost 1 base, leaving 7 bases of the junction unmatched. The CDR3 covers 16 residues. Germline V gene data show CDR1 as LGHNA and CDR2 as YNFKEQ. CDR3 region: CASSQGSGLGTYEQYF. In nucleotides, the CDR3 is TGTGCCAGCAGCCAAGGGTCGGGACTAGGGACCTACGAGCAGTACTTC.

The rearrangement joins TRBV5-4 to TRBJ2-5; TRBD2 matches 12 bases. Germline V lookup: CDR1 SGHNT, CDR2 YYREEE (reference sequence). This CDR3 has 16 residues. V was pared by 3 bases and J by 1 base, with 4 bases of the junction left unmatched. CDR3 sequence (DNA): TGTGCCAGCAGCTCAGGACTAGCGGGGAGCCAAGAGACCCAGTACTTC. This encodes CASSSGLAGSQETQYF.

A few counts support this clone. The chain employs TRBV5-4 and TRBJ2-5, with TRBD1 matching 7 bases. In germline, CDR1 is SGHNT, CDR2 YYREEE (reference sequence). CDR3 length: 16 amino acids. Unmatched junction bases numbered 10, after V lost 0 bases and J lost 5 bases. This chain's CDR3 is CASSLATGMDQETQYF. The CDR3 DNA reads TGTGCCAGCAGCTTGGCGACAGGGATGGATCAGGAGACCCAGTACTTC.

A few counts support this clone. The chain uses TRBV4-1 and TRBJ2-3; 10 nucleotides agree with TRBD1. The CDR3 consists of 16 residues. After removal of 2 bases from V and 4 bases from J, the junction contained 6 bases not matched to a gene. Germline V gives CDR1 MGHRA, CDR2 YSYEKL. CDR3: CASSQPGQGGSDTQYF. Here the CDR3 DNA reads TGCGCCAGCAGCCAACCCGGACAGGGGGGGTCAGATACGCAGTATTTT.

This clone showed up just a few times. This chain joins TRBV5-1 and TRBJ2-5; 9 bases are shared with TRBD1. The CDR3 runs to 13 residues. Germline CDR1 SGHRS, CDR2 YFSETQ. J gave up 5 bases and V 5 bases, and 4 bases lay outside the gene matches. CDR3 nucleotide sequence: TGCGCCAGCAGTTTCGGACAGGGGGAGACCCAGTACTTC. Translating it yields CASSFGQGETQYF.

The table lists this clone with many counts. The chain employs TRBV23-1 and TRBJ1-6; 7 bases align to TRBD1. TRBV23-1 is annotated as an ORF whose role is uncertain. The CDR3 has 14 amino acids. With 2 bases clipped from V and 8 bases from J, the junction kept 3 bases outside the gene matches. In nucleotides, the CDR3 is TGCGCCAGCAGTCAAGACAGGGTTGATTCACCCCTCCACTTT. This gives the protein CASSQDRVDSPLHF.

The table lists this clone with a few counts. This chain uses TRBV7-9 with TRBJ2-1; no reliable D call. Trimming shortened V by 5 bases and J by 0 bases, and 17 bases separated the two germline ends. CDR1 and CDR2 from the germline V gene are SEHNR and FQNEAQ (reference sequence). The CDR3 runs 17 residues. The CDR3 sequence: CASSLNPRKSSYNEQFF. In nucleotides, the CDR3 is TGTGCCAGCAGCCTCAACCCCCGTAAGAGCTCCTACAATGAGCAGTTCTTC. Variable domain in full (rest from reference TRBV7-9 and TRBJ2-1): DTGVSQNPRHKITKRGQNVTFRCDPISEHNRLYWYRQTLGQGPEFLTYFQNEAQLEKSRLLSDRFSAERPKGSFSTLEIQRTEQGDSAMYLCASSLNPRKSSYNEQFFGPGTRLTVL.

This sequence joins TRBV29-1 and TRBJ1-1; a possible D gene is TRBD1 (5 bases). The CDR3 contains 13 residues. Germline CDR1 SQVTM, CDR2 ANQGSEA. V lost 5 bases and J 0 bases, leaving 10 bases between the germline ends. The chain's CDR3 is CSVLQVLNTEAFF. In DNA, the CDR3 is TGCAGCGTTTTACAGGTATTGAACACTGAAGCTTTCTTT.

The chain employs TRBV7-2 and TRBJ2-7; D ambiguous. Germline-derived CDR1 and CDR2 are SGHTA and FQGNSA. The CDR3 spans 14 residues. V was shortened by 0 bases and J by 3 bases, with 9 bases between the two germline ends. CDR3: CASSLASHSYEQYF. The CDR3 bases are TGTGCCAGCAGCTTAGCGAGCCATAGCTACGAGCAGTACTTC. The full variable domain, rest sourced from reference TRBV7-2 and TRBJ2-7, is GAGVSQSPSNKVTEKGKDVELRCDPISGHTALYWYRQSLGQGLEFLIYFQGNSAPDKSGLPSDRFSAERTGGSVSTLTIQRTQQEDSAVYLCASSLASHSYEQYFGPGTRLTVT.

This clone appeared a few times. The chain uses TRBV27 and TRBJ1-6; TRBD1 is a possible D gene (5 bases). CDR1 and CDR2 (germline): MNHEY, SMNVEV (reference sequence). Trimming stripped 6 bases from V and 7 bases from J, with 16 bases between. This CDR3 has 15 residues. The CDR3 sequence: CASSGGGFINSPLHF. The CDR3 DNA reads TGTGCCAGCAGCGGTGGGGGGTTTATCAATTCACCCCTCCACTTT.

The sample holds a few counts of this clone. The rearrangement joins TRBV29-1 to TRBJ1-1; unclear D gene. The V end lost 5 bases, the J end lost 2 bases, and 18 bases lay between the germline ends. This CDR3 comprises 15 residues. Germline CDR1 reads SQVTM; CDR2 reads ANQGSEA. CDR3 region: CSVSKSGGYNTEAFF. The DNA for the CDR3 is TGCAGCGTTAGTAAATCAGGAGGTTACAACACTGAAGCTTTCTTT. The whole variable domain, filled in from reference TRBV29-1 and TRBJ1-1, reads SAVISQKPSRDICQRGTSLTIQCQVDSQVTMMFWYRQQPGQSLTLIATANQGSEATYESGFVIDKFPISRPNLTFSTLTVSNMSPEDSSIYLCSVSKSGGYNTEAFFGQGTRLTVV.

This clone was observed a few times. The CDR3 here is CASSLSGGAAETQYF. The CDR3 DNA reads as TGTGCCAGCAGCTTAAGCGGGGGGGCCGCAGAGACCCAGTACTTC. The chain uses TRBV11-2 and TRBJ2-5; 10 positions agree with TRBD2. The CDR3 sequence is 15 residues long. V lost 2 bases and J lost 4; bases outside the gene matches: 4. Germline V gene sequence: CDR1 SGHAT, CDR2 FQNNGV.

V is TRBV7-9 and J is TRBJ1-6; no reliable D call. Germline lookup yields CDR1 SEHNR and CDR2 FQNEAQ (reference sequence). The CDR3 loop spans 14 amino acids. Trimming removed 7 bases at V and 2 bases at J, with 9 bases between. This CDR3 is CASTPGTYNSPLHF. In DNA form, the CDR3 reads TGTGCCAGCACCCCGGGGACCTATAATTCACCCCTCCACTTT.

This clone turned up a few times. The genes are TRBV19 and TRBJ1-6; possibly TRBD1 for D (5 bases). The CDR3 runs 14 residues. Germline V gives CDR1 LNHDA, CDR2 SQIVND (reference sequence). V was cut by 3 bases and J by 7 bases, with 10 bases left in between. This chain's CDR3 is CASSIPGRNSPLHF. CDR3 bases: TGTGCCAGTAGTATCCCAGGGCGGAATTCACCCCTCCACTTT.

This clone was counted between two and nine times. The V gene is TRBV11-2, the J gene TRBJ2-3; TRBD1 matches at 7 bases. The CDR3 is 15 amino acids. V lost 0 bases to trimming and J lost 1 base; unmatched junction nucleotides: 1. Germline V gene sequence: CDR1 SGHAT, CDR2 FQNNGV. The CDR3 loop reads CASSLEGQGTDTQYF. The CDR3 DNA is TGTGCCAGCAGCTTAGAAGGACAGGGCACAGATACGCAGTATTTT.

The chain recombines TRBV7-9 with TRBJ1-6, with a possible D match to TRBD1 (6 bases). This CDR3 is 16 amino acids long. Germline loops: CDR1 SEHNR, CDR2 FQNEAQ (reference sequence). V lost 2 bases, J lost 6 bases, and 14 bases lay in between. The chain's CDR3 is CASSLLFGQSNSPLHF. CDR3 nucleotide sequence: TGTGCCAGCAGCTTACTCTTCGGACAGAGTAATTCACCCCTCCACTTT.

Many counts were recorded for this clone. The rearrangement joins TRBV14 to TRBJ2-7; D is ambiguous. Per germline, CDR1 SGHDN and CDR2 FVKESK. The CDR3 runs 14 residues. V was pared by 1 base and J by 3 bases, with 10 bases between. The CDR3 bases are TGTGCCAGCAGCCAAGTGGAACGAGGCTACGAGCAGTACTTC. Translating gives CASSQVERGYEQYF. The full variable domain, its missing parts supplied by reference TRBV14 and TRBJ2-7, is EAGVTQFPSHSVIEKGQTVTLRCDPISGHDNLYWYRRVMGKEIKFLLHFVKESKQDESGMPNNRFLAERTGGTYSTLKVQPAELEDSGVYFCASSQVERGYEQYFGPGTRLTVT.

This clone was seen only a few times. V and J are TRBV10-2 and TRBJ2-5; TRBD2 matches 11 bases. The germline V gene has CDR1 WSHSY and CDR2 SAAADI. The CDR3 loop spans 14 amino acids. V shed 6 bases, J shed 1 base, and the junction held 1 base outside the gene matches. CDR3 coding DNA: TGCGCCAGCAGGACTAGCGGGGCCCAAGAGACCCAGTACTTC. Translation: CASRTSGAQETQYF.

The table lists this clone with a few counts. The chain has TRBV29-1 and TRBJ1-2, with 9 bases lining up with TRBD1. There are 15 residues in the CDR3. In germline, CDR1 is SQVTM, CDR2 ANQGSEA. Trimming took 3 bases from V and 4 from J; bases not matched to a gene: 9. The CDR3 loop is CSVEGQGFGVYGYTF. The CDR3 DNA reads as TGCAGCGTTGAGGGACAGGGCTTTGGAGTCTATGGCTACACCTTC.

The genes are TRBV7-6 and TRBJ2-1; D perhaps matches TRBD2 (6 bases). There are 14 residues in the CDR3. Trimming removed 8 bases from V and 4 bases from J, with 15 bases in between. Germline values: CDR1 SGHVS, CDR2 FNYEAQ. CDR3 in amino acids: CASRRGSQYNEQFF. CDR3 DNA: TGTGCCAGCCGGAGGGGCAGTCAATACAATGAGCAGTTCTTC.

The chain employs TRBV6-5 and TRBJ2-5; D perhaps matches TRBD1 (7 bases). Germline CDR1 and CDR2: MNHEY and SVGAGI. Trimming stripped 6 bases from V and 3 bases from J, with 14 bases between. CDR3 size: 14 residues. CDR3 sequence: CASRLRRGEETQYF. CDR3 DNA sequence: TGTGCCAGCAGGCTCCGCAGGGGGGAAGAGACCCAGTACTTC.